The text below deals with one T cell receptor beta chain. Its specificity is not known. This record comes from a study of vaccination effects on CD4 cells after COVID-19. This table comes from immunoSEQ multiplex PCR, and its TCRdb copy is limited to in-frame clones, with some not included. This sample has about 66,000 clones, with roughly 80% found just once. The CDR3 is 12 amino acids. The germline gives CDR1 MNHEY, CDR2 SVGEGT. Between the trimmed V and J ends, which lost 5 bases and 3 bases, there was a span of 6 bases. Culture proceeded for nine to eleven days, and CD4+ T cells were then isolated. The participants, recipients of two vaccine doses, got either BNT162b2 or mRNA-1273.

The sample here was CD4+ T cells from PBMCs cultured without peptide, taken after COVID-19 vaccination. The J gene is TRBJ2-3, the V gene TRBV6-2 or TRBV6-3; D not resolved. This sequence originates from a human donor who received a COVID-19 vaccine. CDR3 in amino acids: CASSQTTDTQYF. CDR3 in DNA: TGTGCCAGCAGTCAGACTACAGATACGCAGTATTTT.